Shown below are 25 T cell receptor beta chains from a single sample sequenced in a study of CD8 T cells in ankylosing spondylitis. TCRdb re-derived calls from the 5' RACE reads in MiXCR, one entry per CDR3 protein. Among fewer than 150,000 distinct CDR3 sequences listed, around 7.9% were seen once. What was sequenced was blood, either unsorted or a sorted T cell fraction (not recorded which). These receptors all come from a female donor with ankylosing spondylitis or in good health (not recorded which).

This clonotype was counted ten times or more. This chain joins TRBV20-1 and TRBJ2-3, with D unresolved. CDR1 and CDR2 (germline): DFQATT, SNEGSKA (reference sequence). This CDR3 is 12 amino acids long. The CDR3 loop reads CSPSGVGDTQYF. As DNA, the CDR3 is TGCAGCCCTAGTGGGGTGGGAGATACGCAGTATTTT.

This clonotype came up many times. The chain couples TRBV28 to TRBJ2-7; the D gene is possibly TRBD1 (5 bases). Trimming cost V 5 bases and J 1 base, with 12 bases left between them. The CDR3 has 14 amino acids. The V gene's germline CDR1 is MDHEN and CDR2 SYDVKM. CDR3 DNA: TGTGCCAGCAGTGCCCCGACAGTTTCCTACGAGCAGTACTTC. This codes for CASSAPTVSYEQYF.

This clonotype was detected many times. The rearrangement joins TRBV9 to TRBJ1-1; D unresolved. The V gene's germline CDR1 is SGDLS and CDR2 YYNGEE. Trimming pared 0 bases from V and 0 bases from J, leaving 3 bases between. This CDR3 has 13 residues. The CDR3 sequence: CASSVALNTEAFF. The CDR3 DNA follows: TGTGCCAGCAGCGTAGCTCTGAACACTGAAGCTTTCTTT.

This clonotype was counted at least ten times. CDR3 protein: CASSLGRNFYEQYF. For the CDR3, the DNA is TGCGCCAGCAGCTTGGGTCGGAACTTCTACGAGCAGTACTTC. V and J are TRBV5-1 and TRBJ2-7; D not certain. Per germline, CDR1 SGHRS and CDR2 YFSETQ. V lost 0 bases, J lost 3 bases, and 10 bases lay in between. This CDR3 region has 14 residues.

The chain has TRBV7-6 and TRBJ2-7, with 7 bases matching TRBD1. There are 16 residues in the CDR3. Germline CDR1 and CDR2: SGHVS and FNYEAQ. V lost 1 base to trimming and J lost 6 bases; unmatched junction nucleotides: 12. The CDR3 loop is CASSLVLTGVQGEQYF. The CDR3 DNA reads TGTGCCAGCAGCTTAGTATTAACAGGGGTACAGGGCGAGCAGTACTTC.

This clonotype was counted at least ten times. The J gene is TRBJ1-3, the V gene TRBV7-8; D is unresolved. The CDR3 totals 18 residues. Germline V CDR1 and CDR2: SGHVS, FQNEAQ. Trimming stripped 1 base from V and 4 bases from J, with 20 bases between. The CDR3 spells CASSLGLDQGISGNTIYF. The DNA for the CDR3 is TGTGCCAGCAGCTTAGGATTAGACCAAGGGATCTCCGGAAACACCATATATTTT.

This clonotype was seen at least ten times. The chain joins TRBV20-1 to TRBJ2-3, with TRBD2 matching over 8 bases. Germline-derived CDR1 and CDR2 are DFQATT and SNEGSKA (reference sequence). Trimming removed 3 bases from V and 4 bases from J; junction bases left unmatched: 6. This CDR3 has 14 amino acids. The CDR3: CSASDPRGADTQYF. For the CDR3, the DNA is TGCAGTGCTAGTGACCCGCGGGGGGCAGATACGCAGTATTTT.

This clonotype was counted many times. CDR3 protein: CASRRPGQGANSPLHF. The CDR3 DNA sequence: TGTGCCAGCAGGCGTCCGGGACAGGGGGCTAATTCACCCCTCCACTTT. The V and J genes are TRBV7-9 and TRBJ1-6; 12 bases agree with TRBD1. Germline V gene data show CDR1 as SEHNR and CDR2 as FQNEAQ (reference sequence). There are 16 residues in the CDR3. J was trimmed by 6 bases and V by 6 bases; bases with no gene match: 6.

The sample holds many counts of this clonotype. V gene TRBV5-1 combines with J gene TRBJ1-1; D unresolved. The germline V and J ends were trimmed by 5 bases and 2 bases, with 7 bases remaining between them. The V gene's germline CDR1 is SGHRS and CDR2 YFSETQ. This CDR3 is built from 12 residues. The CDR3: CASRADNTEAFF. The CDR3 DNA reads as TGCGCCAGCAGAGCGGACAACACTGAAGCTTTCTTT. The full variable domain, in which reference TRBV5-1 and TRBJ1-1 provide the parts outside the CDR3, is KAGVTQTPRYLIKTRGQQVTLSCSPISGHRSVSWYQQTPGQGLQFLFEYFSETQRNKGNFPGRFSGRQFSNSRSEMNVSTLELGDSALYLCASRADNTEAFFGQGTRLTVV.

Many counts were recorded for this clonotype. The chain has TRBV10-3 and TRBJ2-5, with a possible D match to TRBD2 (5 bases). Trimming removed 0 bases at V and 10 bases at J, with 12 bases between. CDR3 length: 13 amino acids. Germline V CDR1 and CDR2: ENHRY, SYGVKD. CDR3 residues: CAISESPRGNQYF. CDR3 DNA sequence: TGTGCCATCAGTGAGTCGCCTCGAGGGAACCAGTACTTC.

The chain links TRBV5-1 to TRBJ1-1, with 11 positions matching TRBD1. The CDR3 totals 16 residues. J lost 4 bases, V lost 3 bases, and 8 bases had no gene match. Per the germline V gene, CDR1 is SGHRS and CDR2 is YFSETQ. This CDR3 reads CASSYGQGAITTEAFF. CDR3 sequence (DNA): TGCGCCAGCAGCTATGGACAGGGGGCTATAACCACTGAAGCTTTCTTT.

On this clonotype: A much larger clone sits a single nucleotide away, making a read error possible. The conserved closing phenylalanine or tryptophan is absent in this CDR3, likely reflecting a read error. The CDR3: CASSLVSTGPNTEAFL. The CDR3 DNA reads TGTGCCAGCAGCTTAGTGTCGACAGGGCCAAACACTGAAGCTTTCCTT. The chain links TRBV7-9 to TRBJ1-1; TRBD1 matches 7 bases. This CDR3 comprises 16 residues. Germline CDR1 and CDR2: SEHNR and FQNEAQ (reference sequence). V trimming: 1 base; J trimming: 2 bases; junction bases outside the gene matches: 7.

This clonotype was found many times. The rearrangement joins TRBV20-1 to TRBJ2-3, with 13 nucleotides matching TRBD2. The CDR3 spans 17 residues. V dropped 1 base and J dropped 5; count of bases not matched to a gene: 9. Germline V gene data show CDR1 as DFQATT and CDR2 as SNEGSKA (reference sequence). This CDR3 reads CSARVPTSGGAGDTQYF. In DNA form, the CDR3 reads TGCAGTGCTAGAGTCCCTACTAGCGGGGGGGCGGGAGATACGCAGTATTTT.

This clonotype was recorded at least ten times. The chain is built from TRBV7-3 and TRBJ2-3, with TRBD1 as a possible D gene (5 bases). V was shortened by 4 bases and J by 1 base, with 9 bases between the two germline ends. CDR3 length equals 14 residues. Germline V gene sequence: CDR1 SGHTA, CDR2 FQGTGA. The CDR3 bases are TGTGCCAGCAGCTCAGGGTCCCGCACAGATACGCAGTATTTT. Its protein is CASSSGSRTDTQYF.

Many counts were recorded for this clonotype. The J gene is TRBJ1-5, the V gene TRBV20-1; no firm D call. From germline, CDR1 is DFQATT and CDR2 SNEGSKA (reference sequence). Trimming shortened V by 6 bases and J by 7 bases, and 10 bases separated the two germline ends. The CDR3 consists of 11 residues. CDR3 sequence: CSAMSGQPQHF. As DNA, the CDR3 is TGCAGTGCAATGTCCGGACAGCCCCAGCATTTT.

For this clonotype: Mismatch with germline at one junction end may stem from a read error. The chain uses TRBV20-1 and TRBJ2-1; TRBD2 might be the D (6 bases). This CDR3 contains 13 residues. Germline V CDR1 and CDR2: DFQATT, SNEGSKA (reference sequence). The CDR3 DNA reads TGCAGGGTATTGGGGACTTCCTCCAATGAGCAGTTCTTC. Its translation is CRVLGTSSNEQFF.

This clonotype has a count of ten or more. This sequence joins TRBV6-1 and TRBJ1-6, with D possibly being TRBD1 (5 bases). In germline, CDR1 is MNHNS, CDR2 SASEGT. V was trimmed by 5 bases and J by 9 bases, leaving 11 bases between them. The CDR3 spans 13 residues. CDR3 amino acids: CASSRGNGSPLHF. DNA of the CDR3: TGTGCCAGCAGTAGGGGAAACGGTTCACCCCTCCACTTT.

The rearrangement uses TRBV5-1 and TRBJ1-1; no clear D gene. The CDR3 covers 14 residues. V lost 0 bases and J 4 bases, leaving 10 bases between the germline ends. Germline lookup yields CDR1 SGHRS and CDR2 YFSETQ. This chain's CDR3 is CASSLVPWGTEAFF. Written as DNA, the CDR3 is TGCGCCAGCAGCTTGGTCCCCTGGGGCACTGAAGCTTTCTTT.

This clonotype occurred a few times. The chain is built from TRBV7-9 and TRBJ2-7; D not certain. The germline gives CDR1 SEHNR, CDR2 FQNEAQ (reference sequence). This CDR3 is 15 amino acids long. Deletions cut 3 bases from V and 5 bases from J, with 17 bases between. This chain's CDR3 is CASSFISALGDEQYF. DNA for the CDR3: TGTGCCAGCAGCTTCATCTCGGCCCTAGGAGACGAGCAGTACTTC.

This clonotype was detected many times. The chain joins TRBV12-5 to TRBJ2-4; 14 bases align to TRBD2. Unmatched junction bases numbered 14, after V lost 6 bases and J lost 1 base. This CDR3 is 20 amino acids long. In germline, CDR1 is LGHNT, CDR2 FRNRAP. The CDR3 region is CASGPSGTSGGREAKNIQYF. The CDR3 DNA reads as TGTGCTAGTGGCCCCTCCGGGACTAGCGGGGGAAGGGAGGCCAAAAACATTCAGTACTTC.

This clonotype was recorded many times. V gene TRBV12-3 or TRBV12-4 combines with J gene TRBJ2-1; D possibly corresponds to TRBD2 (5 bases). The V end was cut by 8 bases, the J end by 5 bases, with 16 bases between. This CDR3 is built from 14 residues. CDR3 sequence: CASQQTDGDNEQFF. DNA for the CDR3: TGTGCCAGCCAGCAAACTGACGGGGACAATGAGCAGTTCTTC.

This clonotype has at least ten counts. V is TRBV11-2 and J is TRBJ2-7; 16 bases are shared with TRBD2. This CDR3 is 18 amino acids long. Per germline, CDR1 SGHAT and CDR2 FQNNGV. Trimming at V came to 5 bases and at J to 3 bases, leaving 10 bases not matched to a gene. CDR3 in amino acids: CASSRPGLAGGRFYEQYF. CDR3 nucleotides: TGTGCCAGCAGCCGTCCGGGACTAGCGGGGGGGCGGTTCTACGAGCAGTACTTC.

This clonotype was counted ten times or more. This sequence joins TRBV28 and TRBJ2-5, with 10 bases that match TRBD2. CDR1 is MDHEN and CDR2 is SYDVKM in the germline V gene. V shed 5 bases, J shed 4 bases, and the junction held 10 bases outside the gene matches. The CDR3 covers 16 residues. CDR3 sequence: CASSILSAGGLETQYF. The DNA of the CDR3 is TGTGCCAGCAGTATCCTCTCAGCGGGGGGGCTAGAGACCCAGTACTTC.

In this sample, this clonotype turned up many times. The chain is built from TRBV19 and TRBJ2-1; D possibly corresponds to TRBD2 (5 bases). V lost 3 bases and J lost 4, with 7 bases in between. The CDR3 sequence is 13 residues long. Germline lookup yields CDR1 LNHDA and CDR2 SQIVND (reference sequence). Here the CDR3 reads CASSIPGYNEQFF. The DNA for the CDR3 is TGTGCCAGTAGTATCCCGGGGTACAATGAGCAGTTCTTC. The full variable domain, in which reference TRBV19 and TRBJ2-1 provide the parts outside the CDR3, is DGGITQSPKYLFRKEGQNVTLSCEQNLNHDAMYWYRQDPGQGLRLIYYSQIVNDFQKGDIAEGYSVSREKKESFPLTVTSAQKNPTAFYLCASSIPGYNEQFFGPGTRLTVL.

This clonotype has more than one count but fewer than ten. The V gene is TRBV11-1, the J gene TRBJ1-5, with 10 bases fitting TRBD1. The V gene end was trimmed by 3 bases and the J gene end by 5 bases; junction bases not matched to a gene: 16. CDR3 length: 19 amino acids. CDR1 is SGHAT, CDR2 FQDESV, per germline (reference sequence). The CDR3 spells CASSLGQGLARGDHQPQHF. In DNA, the CDR3 is TGTGCCAGCAGCTTGGGACAGGGGTTGGCGCGTGGGGATCATCAGCCCCAGCATTTT. Using reference TRBV11-1 and TRBJ1-5 for the parts outside the CDR3, the full variable domain is EAEVAQSPRYKITEKSQAVAFWCDPISGHATLYWYRQILGQGPELLVQFQDESVVDDSQLPKDRFSAERLKGVDSTLKIQPAELGDSAMYLCASSLGQGLARGDHQPQHFGDGTRLSIL.